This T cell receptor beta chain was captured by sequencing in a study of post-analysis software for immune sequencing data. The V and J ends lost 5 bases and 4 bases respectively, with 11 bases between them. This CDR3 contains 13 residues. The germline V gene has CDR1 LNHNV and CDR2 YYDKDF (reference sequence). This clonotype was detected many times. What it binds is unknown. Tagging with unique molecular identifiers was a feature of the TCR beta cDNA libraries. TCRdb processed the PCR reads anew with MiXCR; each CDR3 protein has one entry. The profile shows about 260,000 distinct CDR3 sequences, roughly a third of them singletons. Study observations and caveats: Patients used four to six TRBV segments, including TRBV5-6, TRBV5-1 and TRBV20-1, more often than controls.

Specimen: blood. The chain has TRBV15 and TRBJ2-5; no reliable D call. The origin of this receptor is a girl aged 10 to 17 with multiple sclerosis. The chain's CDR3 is CATSRIQGETQYF. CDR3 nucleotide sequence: TGTGCCACCAGCCGGATACAAGGAGAGACCCAGTACTTC. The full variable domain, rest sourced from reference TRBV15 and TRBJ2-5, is DAMVIQNPRYQVTQFGKPVTLSCSQTLNHNVMYWYQQKSSQAPKLLFHYYDKDFNNEADTPDNFQSRRPNTSFCFLDIRSPGLGDTAMYLCATSRIQGETQYFGPGTRLLVL.